The table lists the clone carrying this T cell receptor (beta chain) with a few counts. This entry is derived from a study of regulatory T cells in long-lasting Graves disease. Time point defined: newly diagnosed GD, antithyroid drugs for less than 3 months. RNA from PBMCs was the source of the TCR library. Germline V gene lookup returns CDR1 SGDLS and CDR2 YYNGEE. CDR3 length: 15 residues. Trimming took 3 bases from V and 1 from J; bases not matched to a gene: 3. CDR3 regions were amplified by Arm-PCR using iRepertoire HTBI primers to build TCR beta libraries. TCRdb re-called the multiplex PCR reads through MiXCR, storing one row per CDR3 protein. The table records about 530,000 distinct CDR3 sequences, 15% to 20% of them present only once. The data were also submitted as part of a second study, on T cells in Graves' hyperthyroidism and ophthalmopathy.

The sequences come from peripheral blood mononuclear cells (PBMCs), collected at new diagnosis, from a patient treated with antithyroid drugs. The clonotype comes from a woman aged 40-65 years with Graves disease. The J gene is TRBJ1-2, the V gene TRBV9; 10 bases agree with TRBD1. This chain's CDR3 is CASSDRTGGNYGYTF. The CDR3 DNA sequence: TGTGCCAGCAGCGATAGGACAGGGGGTAACTATGGCTACACCTTC.